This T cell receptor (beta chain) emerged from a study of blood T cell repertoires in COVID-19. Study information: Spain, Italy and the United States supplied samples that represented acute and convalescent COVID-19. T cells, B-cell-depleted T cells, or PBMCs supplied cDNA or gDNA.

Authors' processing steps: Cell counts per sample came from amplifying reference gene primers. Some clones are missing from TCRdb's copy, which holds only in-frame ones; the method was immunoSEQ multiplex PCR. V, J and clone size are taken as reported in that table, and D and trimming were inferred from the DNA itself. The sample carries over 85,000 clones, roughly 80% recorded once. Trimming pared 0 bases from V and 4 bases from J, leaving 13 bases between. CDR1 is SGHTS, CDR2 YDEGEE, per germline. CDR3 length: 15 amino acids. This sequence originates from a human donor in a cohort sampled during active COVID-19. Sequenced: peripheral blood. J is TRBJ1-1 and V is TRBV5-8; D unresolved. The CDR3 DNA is TGTGCCAGCAGCTTGGAGGCGGGGAAGGGCACTGAAGCTTTCTTT. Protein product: CASSLEAGKGTEAFF.